This T cell receptor beta chain was identified during a study of T cell repertoires in cytomegalovirus infection. Study-level information: Both a matching HLA type and CMV infection were indicated by public TCR beta signatures.

Notes on the study in general: The cumulative frequency of public TCR beta families identified carriers of CMV plus the relevant HLA.

TCRdb ran MiXCR on the reads and lists one entry per CDR3 protein. The sample contains more than 650,000 distinct CDR3 sequences, about a third of which appear only once. This clonotype was seen a few times. No antigen is known for it. This CDR3 is 15 amino acids long. V gave up 1 base and J gave up 0 bases, with 10 bases separating them. The germline V gene has CDR1 MNHNS and CDR2 SASEGT. The clonotype was recovered from a human donor in good health (CMV status not recorded). Some clones in this sample may be carry-over from other donors' samples. The chain employs TRBV6-1 and TRBJ2-7; D gene uncertain. Source material: PBMCs. The CDR3 bases are TGTGCCAGCAGTGAAGTGGCAGCGAACTCCTACGAGCAGTACTTC. The encoded protein is CASSEVAANSYEQYF.